This TCR beta chain was sequenced during a study of vaccination and CD4 T cells after COVID-19. Study-wide context: Convalescent persons amounted to six males plus four females, two of whom were Hispanic. Between diagnosis and the drawing of post-COVID samples lay a median around 100 days (range 35 to 161).

Cultured CD4+ T cell DNA was sequenced using the Oncomine TCR Beta short-read assay. TCRdb reprocessed the PCR reads via MiXCR and lists one record per CDR3 protein. The repertoire includes roughly 13,000 distinct CDR3 sequences, less than 70% of them detected once, and 9.5% to 12% sits in the top ten. Trimming took off 0 bases at V and 4 bases at J, with 12 bases between the two ends. Germline V gives CDR1 LNHNV, CDR2 YYDKDF (reference sequence). This CDR3 has 15 amino acids. Concerning this clonotype itself: Its antigen is unidentified.

Treatment specified: approximately 11-day PBMC culture with coronavirus spike peptide pools or control peptides (ViraFEST assay). ViraFEST used peptide pools to expand antigen-specific T cells, then sequenced TCRs. The V gene is TRBV15, the J gene TRBJ1-2, with unresolved D. Sequencing was carried out using CD4+ T cells from blood, cultured in vitro. This receptor was taken from a human donor who had recovered from COVID-19. This CDR3 is CATSRDLDVRYGYTF. The CDR3, as DNA: TGTGCCACCAGCAGAGATCTCGACGTCCGCTATGGCTACACCTTC.